This TCR beta chain was found in a study of T cells in women clearing cervical HPV infection. Trimming took 7 bases from V and 4 from J; bases not matched to a gene: 4. The germline V gene encodes CDR1 MNHEY and CDR2 SVGEGT. There are 14 residues in the CDR3. Concerning this clone: The antigen is unknown. The sequence runs out 3 residues before the end of the CDR3; the remainder is reconstructed from the germline J gene.

TCRdb's table, derived via immunoSEQ multiplex PCR, lists solely in-frame clones and lacks some. The ten most abundant clones cover approximately 5.3% of a sample with tens of thousands of clones. General study findings and limits: CIN3+ cases had significantly higher TCR repertoire richness than controls, but evenness did not differ.

The receptor's source is a woman between 18 and 70 years old with a cervical HPV16 infection that either progressed to CIN3+ or cleared (not recorded which). The chain is built from TRBV6-2 or TRBV6-3 and TRBJ1-4, with 9 bases fitting TRBD1. The sequencing input was blood buffy coat. CDR3 sequence: CASKRTGDNEKLFF. CDR3 DNA (partial): TGTGCCAGCAAACGGACAGGGGATAATGAAAAA.